The present T cell receptor beta chain was sequenced within a study of PD-1 blockade in classical Hodgkin lymphoma. The time point is: cycle 4 day 1 (C4D1), after five to seven weeks of nivolumab. In every patient, relapse followed autologous stem cell transplantation, while exposure to brentuximab vedotin differed. Sequencing was performed with immunoSEQ multiplex PCR; in TCRdb, only in-frame clones are kept and a portion is missing. The sample has some 90,000 clones; around 80% are singletons. Germline loops: CDR1 WNHNN, CDR2 SYGVQD (reference sequence). CDR3 size: 12 residues. The V gene lost 7 bases and the J gene lost 4 bases, with 9 bases spanning the gap.

The V gene is TRBV10-1, the J gene TRBJ2-3; no firm D call. The source is a human donor with classical Hodgkin lymphoma. Here the sequenced sample was peripheral blood mononuclear cells (PBMCs), taken before the fourth cycle of nivolumab. The CDR3 DNA is TGCGCCAGCACGACAATGTCAGATACGCAGTATTTT. Protein: CASTTMSDTQYF.